Below are 6 T cell receptor beta chains sequenced from a single sample in a study of molecular identifiers for immune sequencing clone quantification. A single record per CDR3 protein comes from TCRdb applying MiXCR to the PCR reads. This table holds around 480,000 distinct CDR3 sequences, over 20% found once. The sample taken for sequencing was naive CD8+ T cells from blood, with Jurkat cell RNA spiked in. Subset specified: FACS-sorted CD8+CD4-CCR7+CD45RA+ naive T cells. These receptors were collected from a human donor in good health. Some libraries in this study had Jurkat cell RNA spiked in.

Comment on this clonotype: This may be a read error: a much more frequent sequence differs by one nucleotide. This chain connects TRBV3-1 to TRBJ2-5; no reliable D call. Germline CDR1 reads LGHDT; CDR2 reads YNNKEL (reference sequence). The CDR3 runs to 13 residues. The CDR3: CANSLHTQETQYF. CDR3 coding DNA: TGTGCCAACAGCTTACACACACAAGAGACCCAGTACTTC.

This clonotype was found many times. V gene TRBV28 combines with J gene TRBJ2-3; 8 bases fit TRBD2. CDR1 and CDR2 from the germline V gene are MDHEN and SYDVKM. The V and J ends lost 2 bases and 4 bases, in that order; junction bases with no gene match: 14. The CDR3 runs 18 residues. CDR3 sequence: CASSLVGYSGSIADTQYF. In DNA, the CDR3 is TGTGCCAGCAGTTTAGTCGGGTACAGCGGGAGTATCGCAGATACGCAGTATTTT.

This clonotype was detected many times. V gene TRBV20-1 combines with J gene TRBJ2-7, with 12 positions matching TRBD1. CDR1 and CDR2 (germline): DFQATT, SNEGSKA (reference sequence). V shed 2 bases and J 6 bases; nucleotides not matched to a gene: 8. The CDR3 is 15 amino acids. CDR3 DNA: TGCAGTGCTAGATCGGGGACAGGGGGCCCCGCCGAGCAGTACTTC. Encoded protein: CSARSGTGGPAEQYF.

Points on this clonotype: A read error is possible here, since a much larger clone lies one base away. V is TRBV5-5 and J is TRBJ2-3; 13 bases fit TRBD2. CDR3 length: 14 amino acids. V dropped 7 bases and J dropped 10; count of bases not matched to a gene: 9. The germline V gene has CDR1 SGHKS and CDR2 YYEKEE (reference sequence). The CDR3 spells CASGYGTSGTAQYF. CDR3 nucleotides: TGTGCCAGCGGCTACGGGACTAGCGGGACGGCGCAGTATTTT.

This clonotype turned up a few times. The chain employs TRBV11-2 and TRBJ2-5; D gene uncertain. Germline values: CDR1 SGHAT, CDR2 FQNNGV. V gave up 8 bases and J gave up 2 bases, with 15 bases separating them. The length of the CDR3 is 14 residues. The CDR3 region is CASSSTVRQETQYF. CDR3 sequence (DNA): TGTGCCAGCTCCTCTACTGTTCGGCAAGAGACCCAGTACTTC. Full variable domain (missing parts from reference TRBV11-2 and TRBJ2-5): EAGVAQSPRYKIIEKRQSVAFWCNPISGHATLYWYQQILGQGPKLLIQFQNNGVVDDSQLPKDRFSAERLKGVDSTLKIQPAKLEDSAVYLCASSSTVRQETQYFGPGTRLLVL.

The V gene is TRBV19, the J gene TRBJ2-2; the D gene is possibly TRBD1 (6 bases). Germline V gives CDR1 LNHDA, CDR2 SQIVND (reference sequence). The CDR3 totals 16 residues. V lost 6 bases and J lost 2, with 16 bases in between. The DNA of the CDR3 is TGTGCCAGTAGAGATCGGGGCAGGGGAAACACCGGGGAGCTGTTTTTT. This gives the protein CASRDRGRGNTGELFF.